A single sample is the source of the 25 T cell receptor beta chains below, sequenced in a study of blood T cell repertoires in COVID-19. Profiling relied on immunoSEQ multiplex PCR, and the TCRdb table lists in-frame clones only, not all of them. The data show about 190,000 clones, about 86% seen once. Sequenced sample: peripheral blood. These receptors came from a man younger than 40 with active or convalescent COVID-19.

V and J are TRBV30 and TRBJ1-3, with D possibly TRBD1 on 6 matching bases. The CDR3 contains 17 residues. Per germline, CDR1 GTSNPN and CDR2 SVGIG (reference sequence). The V and J ends lost 3 bases and 9 bases respectively, with 27 bases between them. The CDR3 DNA sequence: TGTGCCTGGAGCAAGGGGGGGGGTCCCTCCTATGGGGGCACCATATATTTT. It codes for CAWSKGGGPSYGGTIYF.

The gene calls are TRBV10-3 and TRBJ2-1; TRBD1 matches at 8 bases. Germline CDR1 reads ENHRY; CDR2 reads SYGVKD. The ends lost 3 bases at V and 8 bases at J; junction bases unmatched: 9. There are 15 residues in the CDR3. The CDR3 reads CAISDQGAPADEQFF. CDR3 in DNA: TGTGCCATCAGTGACCAGGGGGCGCCCGCGGATGAGCAGTTCTTC.

This sequence joins TRBV25-1 and TRBJ1-2; 8 bases are shared with TRBD1. The CDR3 covers 13 residues. Germline lookup yields CDR1 MGHDK and CDR2 SYGVNS. Germline trimming cut 5 bases from V and 8 bases from J; bases unmatched to any gene: 7. In DNA form, the CDR3 reads TGTGCCAGCAGTCCGGACAGGGTCAACGGCTACACCTTC. It encodes CASSPDRVNGYTF.

The rearrangement joins TRBV6-5 to TRBJ2-3; D might be TRBD2 (6 bases). This CDR3 comprises 15 residues. With 0 bases removed from V and 4 bases from J, the gap between germline ends came to 11 bases. Germline-derived CDR1 and CDR2 are MNHEY and SVGAGI. The chain's CDR3 is CASSYSGASADTQYF. The CDR3 DNA follows: TGTGCCAGCAGTTACTCCGGTGCTAGCGCAGATACGCAGTATTTT.

This rearrangement joins TRBV14 to TRBJ1-6; D not certain. Trimming left V 3 bases short and J 9 bases short, with 6 bases between. The CDR3 covers 12 residues. CDR1 SGHDN and CDR2 FVKESK come from the germline V gene. The CDR3 loop is CASSQSGSPLHF. CDR3 DNA: TGTGCCAGCAGCCAGTCGGGTTCACCCCTCCACTTT.

The J gene is TRBJ2-7, the V gene TRBV11-3, with 9 bases fitting TRBD1. This CDR3 is built from 17 residues. The germline gives CDR1 SGHNT, CDR2 YENEEA. V dropped 3 bases and J dropped 4; count of bases not matched to a gene: 13. CDR3 loop: CASSFVTGQGRVYEQYF. The CDR3 DNA reads TGTGCCAGCAGCTTTGTTACCGGACAGGGGAGGGTTTACGAGCAGTACTTC.

J is TRBJ2-7 and V is TRBV21-1; the table assigns TRBD1, which was not confirmed against the DNA. TRBV21-1 is labeled a pseudogene. The CDR3 contains 15 residues. CDR3 amino acids: CASSKVPGQGYEQYF. For the CDR3, the DNA is TGTGCCAGCAGCAAAGTCCCGGGACAGGGGTACGAGCAGTACTTC.

The V gene is TRBV6-1, the J gene TRBJ2-3; 9 bases align to TRBD2. Trimming at V came to 0 bases and at J to 9 bases, leaving 4 bases not matched to a gene. The germline gives CDR1 MNHNS, CDR2 SASEGT. The CDR3 has 14 residues. The chain's CDR3 is CASSEAERGVTQYF. CDR3 DNA sequence: TGTGCCAGCAGTGAAGCCGAGCGGGGGGTGACGCAGTATTTT.

This rearrangement joins TRBV10-2 to TRBJ2-1, with 8 bases matching TRBD2. The germline V gene encodes CDR1 WSHSY and CDR2 SAAADI. This CDR3 spans 13 amino acids. V gave up 8 bases and J gave up 6 bases; unmatched junction bases: 6. For the CDR3, the DNA is TGCGCCAGCTCGAGCGGGAGTCCCAATGAGCAGTTCTTC. This gives the protein CASSSGSPNEQFF.

The rearrangement links TRBV7-6 to TRBJ1-4; D is possibly TRBD1 (6 bases). The V gene's germline CDR1 is SGHVS and CDR2 FNYEAQ. With 7 bases removed from V and 4 bases from J, the gap between germline ends came to 16 bases. The CDR3 totals 15 residues. CDR3 region: CASTLGAGDNEKLFF. CDR3 DNA: TGTGCCAGCACCCTGGGGGCGGGAGATAATGAAAAACTGTTTTTT.

In this sample, this clone turned up a few times. The V and J genes are TRBV5-5 and TRBJ1-5; no clear D. Trimming left V 5 bases short and J 0 bases short, with 12 bases between. In germline, CDR1 is SGHKS, CDR2 YYEKEE (reference sequence). CDR3 size: 15 residues. CDR3 nucleotides: TGTGCCAGCAGTCTGAGCGGTTATAGCAATCAGCCCCAGCATTTT. It yields the protein CASSLSGYSNQPQHF.

The CDR3 is CASSMGQGFRQPQHF. DNA for the CDR3: TGTGCCAGTAGTATGGGGCAGGGGTTTCGGCAGCCCCAGCATTTT. The chain uses TRBV19 and TRBJ1-5; weak D call: TRBD1 (6 bases). Per the germline V gene, CDR1 is LNHDA and CDR2 is SQIVND (reference sequence). With 3 bases removed from V and 7 bases from J, the gap between germline ends came to 16 bases. The CDR3 is 15 amino acids.

The chain has TRBV11-2 and TRBJ1-2, with 8 bases matching TRBD1. The CDR3 length is 13 residues. Unmatched junction bases numbered 6, after V lost 6 bases and J lost 6 bases. Germline assignment: CDR1 SGHAT and CDR2 FQNNGV. The CDR3 sequence is CASSAGGVDGYTF. The CDR3 DNA reads as TGTGCCAGCAGTGCAGGGGGCGTGGATGGCTACACCTTC.

The V gene is TRBV7-2, the J gene TRBJ1-1, with D unresolved. V lost 1 base to trimming and J lost 6 bases, with 9 bases between them. CDR3 length equals 13 residues. Per germline, CDR1 SGHTA and CDR2 FQGNSA. CDR3 region: CASSLERGSEAFF. CDR3 DNA sequence: TGTGCCAGCAGCTTAGAACGGGGATCTGAAGCTTTCTTT.

The rearrangement links TRBV12-5 to TRBJ1-4; 9 nucleotides match TRBD1. This CDR3 is 15 amino acids long. Germline values: CDR1 LGHNT, CDR2 FRNRAP. After removal of 1 base from V and 4 bases from J, the junction contained 1 base not matched to a gene. CDR3 sequence: CASGLGDRDNEKLFF. The CDR3 DNA follows: TGTGCTAGTGGTTTGGGGGACAGGGATAATGAAAAACTGTTTTTT.

This sequence joins TRBV7-3 and TRBJ1-6; no reliable D call. V was trimmed by 4 bases and J by 8 bases, leaving 12 bases between them. The CDR3 spans 14 residues. Per the germline V gene, CDR1 is SGHTA and CDR2 is FQGTGA. The CDR3 nucleotides read TGTGCCAGCAGCTCAGGATCACAGCATTCACCCCTCCACTTT. Translated, it gives CASSSGSQHSPLHF.

The chain combines TRBV7-9 with TRBJ2-1; D perhaps matches TRBD1 (5 bases). Trimming stripped 4 bases from V and 10 bases from J, with 11 bases between. There are 12 residues in the CDR3. Germline values: CDR1 SEHNR, CDR2 FQNEAQ (reference sequence). The CDR3 DNA sequence: TGTGCCAGCAGCTCGGACATCCGAGAGCAGTTCTTC. Amino acid sequence: CASSSDIREQFF. Looking up the rest from reference TRBV7-9 and TRBJ2-1 gives the full variable domain: DTGVSQNPRHKITKRGQNVTFRCDPISEHNRLYWYRQTLGQGPEFLTYFQNEAQLEKSRLLSDRFSAERPKGSFSTLEIQRTEQGDSAMYLCASSSDIREQFFGPGTRLTVL.

V usage is TRBV28 and J usage is TRBJ1-2; 9 bases are shared with TRBD1. The CDR3 loop spans 14 amino acids. Germline V gene data show CDR1 as MDHEN and CDR2 as SYDVKM. V was clipped by 2 bases and J by 5 bases; unmatched bases: 3. The chain's CDR3 is CASSLGTGRYGYTF. CDR3 bases: TGTGCCAGCAGTTTAGGGACAGGGAGGTATGGCTACACCTTC.

The chain is built from TRBV5-1 and TRBJ1-2, with D perhaps matching TRBD1 (6 bases). Germline lookup yields CDR1 SGHRS and CDR2 YFSETQ. This CDR3 region has 15 residues. V was trimmed by 1 base and J by 3 bases, leaving 13 bases between them. The CDR3 DNA is TGCGCCAGCAGCTTGAGGGGGACATGGGACTATGGCTACACCTTC. It specifies CASSLRGTWDYGYTF.

This chain uses TRBV6-5 with TRBJ2-1; 7 bases line up with TRBD1. This CDR3 contains 14 residues. The germline CDR1 and CDR2 sequences are MNHEY and SVGAGI. V was clipped by 10 bases and J by 2 bases; unmatched bases: 8. CDR3 region: CAIEAGTAYNEQFF. CDR3 in DNA: TGTGCCATCGAGGCCGGGACAGCCTACAATGAGCAGTTCTTC.

The rearrangement links TRBV7-9 to TRBJ2-3; the D gene is possibly TRBD2 (6 bases). V lost 5 bases, J lost 2 bases, and 26 bases lay in between. The length of the CDR3 is 19 residues. Germline V gene data show CDR1 as SEHNR and CDR2 as FQNEAQ (reference sequence). The CDR3 spells CASSPGVSPAGTFTDTQYF. The CDR3 DNA reads as TGTGCCAGCAGCCCGGGGGTGAGTCCTGCGGGGACTTTCACAGATACGCAGTATTTT.

This clone was seen a handful of times. The chain is built from TRBV9 and TRBJ2-7, with 7 bases identical to TRBD2. CDR3 size: 14 residues. In germline, CDR1 is SGDLS, CDR2 YYNGEE. After removal of 2 bases from V and 3 bases from J, the junction contained 5 bases not matched to a gene. In nucleotides, the CDR3 is TGTGCCAGCAGCGTTGGCCTAGCGGACTACGAGCAGTACTTC. It encodes CASSVGLADYEQYF. The full variable domain, in which reference TRBV9 and TRBJ2-7 provide the parts outside the CDR3, is DSGVTQTPKHLITATGQRVTLRCSPRSGDLSVYWYQQSLDQGLQFLIQYYNGEERAKGNILERFSAQQFPDLHSELNLSSLELGDSALYFCASSVGLADYEQYFGPGTRLTVT.

The chain joins TRBV18 to TRBJ2-5; D remains unclear. The CDR3 spans 13 residues. V dropped 6 bases and J dropped 3 bases, with 11 bases sitting between them. Germline CDR1 KGHSH, CDR2 LQKENI. CDR3 nucleotides: TGTGCCAGCTCGGCGGCGGTGGAAGAGACCCAGTACTTC. Protein: CASSAAVEETQYF. Complete variable domain (other parts from reference TRBV18 and TRBJ2-5): NAGVMQNPRHLVRRRGQEARLRCSPMKGHSHVYWYRQLPEEGLKFMVYLQKENIIDESGMPKERFSAEFPKEGPSILRIQQVVRGDSAAYFCASSAAVEETQYFGPGTRLLVL.

The chain carries TRBV27 and TRBJ2-7; D is perhaps TRBD1 (7 bases). The CDR3 is made up of 14 amino acids. The germline gives CDR1 MNHEY, CDR2 SMNVEV (reference sequence). V was shortened by 2 bases and J by 2 bases, with 10 bases between the two germline ends. CDR3 protein: CASSLGGTAYEQYF. CDR3 nucleotides: TGTGCCAGCAGTTTAGGGGGGACAGCCTACGAGCAGTACTTC.

The V gene is TRBV7-3, the J gene TRBJ1-2, with TRBD1 as a possible D gene (5 bases). Per germline, CDR1 SGHTA and CDR2 FQGTGA. The length of the CDR3 is 14 residues. Trimming cost V 5 bases and J 4 bases, with 14 bases left between them. The CDR3, as DNA: TGTGCCAGCAGCGACACAGGCAGTAGCTATGGCTACACCTTC. Translating it yields CASSDTGSSYGYTF.